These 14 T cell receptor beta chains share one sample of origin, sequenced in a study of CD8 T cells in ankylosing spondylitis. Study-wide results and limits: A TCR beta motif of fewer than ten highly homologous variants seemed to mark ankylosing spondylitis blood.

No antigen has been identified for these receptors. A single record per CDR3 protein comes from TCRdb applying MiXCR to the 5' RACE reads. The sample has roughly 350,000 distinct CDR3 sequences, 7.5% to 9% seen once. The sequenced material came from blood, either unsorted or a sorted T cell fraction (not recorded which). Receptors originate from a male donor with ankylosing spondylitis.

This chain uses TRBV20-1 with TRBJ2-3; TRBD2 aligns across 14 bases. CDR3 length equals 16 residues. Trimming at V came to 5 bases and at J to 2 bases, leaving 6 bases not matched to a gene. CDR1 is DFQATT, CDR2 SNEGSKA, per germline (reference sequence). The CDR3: CSAPRLAGGNTDTQYF. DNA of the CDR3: TGCAGTGCTCCTCGACTAGCGGGAGGGAACACAGATACGCAGTATTTT.

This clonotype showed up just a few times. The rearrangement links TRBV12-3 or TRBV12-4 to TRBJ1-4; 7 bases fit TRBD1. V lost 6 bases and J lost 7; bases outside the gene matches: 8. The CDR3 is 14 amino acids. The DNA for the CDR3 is TGTGCCAGCAGCCCAGACAGGGCTATTGAAAAACTGTTTTTT. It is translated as CASSPDRAIEKLFF.

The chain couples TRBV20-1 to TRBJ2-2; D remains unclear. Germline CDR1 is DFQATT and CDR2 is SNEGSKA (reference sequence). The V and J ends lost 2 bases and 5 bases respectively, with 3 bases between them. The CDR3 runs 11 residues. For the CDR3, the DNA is TGCAGTGCTAGAAGGACCGGGGAGCTGTTTTTT. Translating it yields CSARRTGELFF.

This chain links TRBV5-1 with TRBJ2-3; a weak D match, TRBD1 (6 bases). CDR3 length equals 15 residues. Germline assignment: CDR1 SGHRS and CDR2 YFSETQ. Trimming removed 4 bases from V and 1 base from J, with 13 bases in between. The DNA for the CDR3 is TGCGCCAGCAGCACCGACAGGTTGGGCACAGATACGCAGTATTTT. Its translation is CASSTDRLGTDTQYF. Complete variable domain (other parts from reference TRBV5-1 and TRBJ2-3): KAGVTQTPRYLIKTRGQQVTLSCSPISGHRSVSWYQQTPGQGLQFLFEYFSETQRNKGNFPGRFSGRQFSNSRSEMNVSTLELGDSALYLCASSTDRLGTDTQYFGPGTRLTVL.

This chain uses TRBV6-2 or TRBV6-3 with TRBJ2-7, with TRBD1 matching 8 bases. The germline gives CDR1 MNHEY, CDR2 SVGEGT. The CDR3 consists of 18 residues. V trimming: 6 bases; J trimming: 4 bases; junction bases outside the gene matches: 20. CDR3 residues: CASSAGTGHPNGVYEQYF. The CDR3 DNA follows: TGTGCCAGCAGCGCCGGGACAGGACACCCGAACGGGGTTTACGAGCAGTACTTC.

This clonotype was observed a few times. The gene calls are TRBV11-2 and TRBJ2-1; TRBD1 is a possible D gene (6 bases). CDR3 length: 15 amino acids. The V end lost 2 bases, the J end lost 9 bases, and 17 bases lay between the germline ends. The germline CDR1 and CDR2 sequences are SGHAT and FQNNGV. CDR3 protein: CASSLNTGILGEQFF. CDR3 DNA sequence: TGTGCCAGCAGCTTAAATACAGGGATTTTGGGTGAGCAGTTCTTC.

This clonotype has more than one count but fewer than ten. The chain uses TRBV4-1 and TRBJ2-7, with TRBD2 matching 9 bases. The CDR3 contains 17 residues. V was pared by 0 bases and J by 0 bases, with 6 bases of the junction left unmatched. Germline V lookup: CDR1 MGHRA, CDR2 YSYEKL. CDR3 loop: CASSQDQVAGASYEQYF. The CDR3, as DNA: TGCGCCAGCAGCCAAGATCAAGTAGCGGGAGCCTCCTACGAGCAGTACTTC.

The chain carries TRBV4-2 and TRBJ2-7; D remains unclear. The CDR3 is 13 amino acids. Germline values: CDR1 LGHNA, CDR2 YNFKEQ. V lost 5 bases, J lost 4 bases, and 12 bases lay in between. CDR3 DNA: TGTGCCAGCAGCTCACAAGATATTTACGAGCAGTACTTC. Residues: CASSSQDIYEQYF.

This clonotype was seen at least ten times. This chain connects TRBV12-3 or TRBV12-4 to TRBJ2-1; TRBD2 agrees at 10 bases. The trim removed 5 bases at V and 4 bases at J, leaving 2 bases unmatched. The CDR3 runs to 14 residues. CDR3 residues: CASSILAGYNEQFF. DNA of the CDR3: TGTGCCAGCAGTATACTAGCGGGGTACAATGAGCAGTTCTTC.

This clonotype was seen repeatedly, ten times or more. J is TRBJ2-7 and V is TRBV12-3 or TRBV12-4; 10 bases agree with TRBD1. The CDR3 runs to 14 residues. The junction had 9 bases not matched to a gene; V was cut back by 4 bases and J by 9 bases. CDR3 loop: CASSSSPGQGRQYF. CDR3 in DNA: TGTGCCAGCAGTTCATCCCCGGGACAGGGGCGGCAGTACTTC.

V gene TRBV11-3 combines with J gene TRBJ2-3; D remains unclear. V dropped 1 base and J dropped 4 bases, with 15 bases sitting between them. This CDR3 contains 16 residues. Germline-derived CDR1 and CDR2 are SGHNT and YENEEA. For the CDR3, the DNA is TGTGCCAGCAGCTTAGGTTTCTCAAGGGTGGCAGATACGCAGTATTTT. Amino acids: CASSLGFSRVADTQYF.

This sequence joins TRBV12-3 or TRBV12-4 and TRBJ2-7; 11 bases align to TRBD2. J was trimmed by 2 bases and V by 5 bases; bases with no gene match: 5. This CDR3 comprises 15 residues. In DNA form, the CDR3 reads TGTGCCAGCAGTCACGGGACTAGCGGTCCCTACGAGCAGTACTTC. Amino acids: CASSHGTSGPYEQYF.

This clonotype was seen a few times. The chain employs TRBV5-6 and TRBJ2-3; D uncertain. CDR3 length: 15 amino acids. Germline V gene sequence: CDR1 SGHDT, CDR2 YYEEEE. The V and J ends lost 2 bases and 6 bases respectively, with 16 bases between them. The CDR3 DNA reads TGTGCCAGCAGCTTCTTTCAGGAACAACGGGATACGCAGTATTTT. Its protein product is CASSFFQEQRDTQYF.

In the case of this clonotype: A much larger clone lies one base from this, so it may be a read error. DNA for the CDR3: TGCAACGTTCAGGCGTACTCCTACGAGCAGTACTTC. This gives the protein CNVQAYSYEQYF. This rearrangement joins TRBV29-1 to TRBJ2-7; D is unresolved. The CDR3 spans 12 residues. Germline assignment: CDR1 SQVTM and CDR2 ANQGSEA.